This T cell receptor beta chain was observed in a study of T cells expressing NK-cell markers. Whole-study context: Each TCR beta repertoire originated in sorted T cells that were CD3+CD56+NKG2C+, CD3+CD56+NKG2C- or CD3+CD56-NKG2C+. Eight donors were sequenced, of whom seven were HCMV-seropositive, while the remaining one was HCMV-seronegative. Study results and caveats: These clonotypes, the leaders elsewhere, also led the CD3+CD56-NKG2C+ fraction in a handful of donors. Whether expanded NKG2C-expressing T cell clones recognize HCMV is unknown.

TCRdb reprocessed the 5' RACE reads and stores each CDR3 protein as one record, lacking DNA. Its table lists under 200,000 distinct CDR3 sequences. The CDR3 sequence is 12 residues long. CDR1 is LNHNV and CDR2 is YYDKDF in the germline V gene (reference sequence). Regarding this clonotype: Its target is unknown.

Sequenced material: blood T cells: a sorted CD56 or NKG2C T cell subset, CD4+ or CD8+ T cells, or bulk PBMC T cells (not recorded which). This sequence originates from a woman aged 18-70 years in good health. J is TRBJ2-3 and V is TRBV15; as DNA is missing, the TRBD1 call by TCRdb cannot be tested. CDR3 amino acids: CATSRPRDTQYF. Drawing the rest from reference TRBV15 and TRBJ2-3, the complete variable domain is DAMVIQNPRYQVTQFGKPVTLSCSQTLNHNVMYWYQQKSSQAPKLLFHYYDKDFNNEADTPDNFQSRRPNTSFCFLDIRSPGLGDTAMYLCATSRPRDTQYFGPGTRLTVL.